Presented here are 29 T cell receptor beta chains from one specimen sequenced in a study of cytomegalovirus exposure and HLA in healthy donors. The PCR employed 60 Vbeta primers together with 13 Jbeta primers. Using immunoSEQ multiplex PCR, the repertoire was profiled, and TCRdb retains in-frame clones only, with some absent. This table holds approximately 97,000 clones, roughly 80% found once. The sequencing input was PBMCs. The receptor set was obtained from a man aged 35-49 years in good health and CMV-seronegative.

CDR3 protein: CASSLDRGTYEQYF. The CDR3 DNA follows: TGTGCCAGCTCACTCGACAGGGGGACCTACGAGCAGTACTTC. The gene calls are TRBV18 and TRBJ2-7, with TRBD1 matching 9 bases. The germline V gene encodes CDR1 KGHSH and CDR2 LQKENI. J gave up 2 bases and V 4 bases, and 3 bases lay outside the gene matches. This CDR3 region has 14 residues.

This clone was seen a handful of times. CDR3 sequence: CASSPTDLGEQYF. The CDR3 bases are TGTGCCAGCAGCCCGACAGATTTAGGCGAGCAGTACTTC. The chain is built from TRBV14 and TRBJ2-7; D perhaps matches TRBD1 (5 bases). Per germline, CDR1 SGHDN and CDR2 FVKESK. Trimming took off 4 bases at V and 6 bases at J, with 13 bases between the two ends. The CDR3 totals 13 residues.

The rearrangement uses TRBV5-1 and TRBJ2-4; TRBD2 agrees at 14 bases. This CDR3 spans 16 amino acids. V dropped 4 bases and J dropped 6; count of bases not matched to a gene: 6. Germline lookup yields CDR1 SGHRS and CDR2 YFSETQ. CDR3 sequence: CASSQTSGGAGNIQYF. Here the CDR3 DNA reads TGCGCCAGCAGCCAGACTAGCGGGGGGGCTGGAAACATTCAGTACTTC.

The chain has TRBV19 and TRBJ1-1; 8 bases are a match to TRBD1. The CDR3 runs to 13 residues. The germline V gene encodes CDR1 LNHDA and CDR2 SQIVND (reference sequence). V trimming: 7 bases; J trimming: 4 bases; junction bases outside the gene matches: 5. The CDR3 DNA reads TGTGCCAGTAATTCACAGGGGGGCACTGAAGCTTTCTTT. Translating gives CASNSQGGTEAFF.

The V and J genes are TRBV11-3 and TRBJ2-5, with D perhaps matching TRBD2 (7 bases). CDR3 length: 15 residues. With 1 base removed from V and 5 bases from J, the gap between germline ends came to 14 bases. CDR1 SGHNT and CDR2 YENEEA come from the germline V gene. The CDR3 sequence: CASSLGGGAGETQYF. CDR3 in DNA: TGTGCCAGCAGCTTAGGAGGGGGGGCCGGGGAGACCCAGTACTTC.

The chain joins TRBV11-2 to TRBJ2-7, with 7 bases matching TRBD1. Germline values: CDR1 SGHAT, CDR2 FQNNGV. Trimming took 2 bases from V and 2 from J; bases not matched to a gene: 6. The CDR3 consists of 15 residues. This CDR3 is CASSLSGTEAYEQYF. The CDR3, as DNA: TGTGCCAGCAGCTTATCCGGGACAGAGGCCTACGAGCAGTACTTC.

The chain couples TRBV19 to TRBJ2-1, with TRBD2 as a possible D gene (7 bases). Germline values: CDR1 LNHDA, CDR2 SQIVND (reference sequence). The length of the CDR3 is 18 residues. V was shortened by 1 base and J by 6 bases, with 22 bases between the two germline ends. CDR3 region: CASSIAPFVGGPGNEQFF. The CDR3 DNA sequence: TGTGCCAGTAGTATAGCCCCCTTTGTCGGGGGGCCAGGCAATGAGCAGTTCTTC.

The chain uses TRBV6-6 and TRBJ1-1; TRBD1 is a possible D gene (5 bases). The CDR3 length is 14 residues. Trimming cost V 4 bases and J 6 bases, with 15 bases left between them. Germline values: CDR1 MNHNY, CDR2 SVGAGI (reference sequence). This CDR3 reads CASSWGVESSEAFF. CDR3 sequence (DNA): TGTGCCAGCAGTTGGGGCGTTGAGTCTTCTGAAGCTTTCTTT.

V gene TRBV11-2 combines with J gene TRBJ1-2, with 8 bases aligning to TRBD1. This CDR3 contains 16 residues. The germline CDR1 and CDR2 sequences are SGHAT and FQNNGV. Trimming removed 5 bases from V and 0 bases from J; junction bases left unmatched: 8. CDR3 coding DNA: TGTGCCAGCAGCCCCCGGGGGACAGGACCTAACTATGGCTACACCTTC. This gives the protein CASSPRGTGPNYGYTF.

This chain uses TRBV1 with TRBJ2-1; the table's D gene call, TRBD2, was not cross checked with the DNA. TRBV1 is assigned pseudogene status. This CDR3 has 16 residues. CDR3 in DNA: TGCACCAGCAGCCAAGGTTCTAGCGGGGGGGCATGGGAGCAGTTCTTC. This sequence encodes CTSSQGSSGGAWEQFF.

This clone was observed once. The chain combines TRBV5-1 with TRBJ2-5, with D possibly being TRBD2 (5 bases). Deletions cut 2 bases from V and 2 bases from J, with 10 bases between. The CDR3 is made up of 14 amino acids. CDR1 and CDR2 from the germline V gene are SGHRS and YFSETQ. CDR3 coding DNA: TGCGCCAGCAGCTTTGAGAGGGCTCAAGAGACCCAGTACTTC. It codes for CASSFERAQETQYF.

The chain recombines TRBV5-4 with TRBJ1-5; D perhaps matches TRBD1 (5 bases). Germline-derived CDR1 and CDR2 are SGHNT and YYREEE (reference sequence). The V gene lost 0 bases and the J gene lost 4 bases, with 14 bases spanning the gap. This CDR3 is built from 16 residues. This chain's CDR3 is CASSLGGLTDNQPQHF. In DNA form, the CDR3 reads TGTGCCAGCAGCTTGGGCGGATTGACAGATAATCAGCCCCAGCATTTT.

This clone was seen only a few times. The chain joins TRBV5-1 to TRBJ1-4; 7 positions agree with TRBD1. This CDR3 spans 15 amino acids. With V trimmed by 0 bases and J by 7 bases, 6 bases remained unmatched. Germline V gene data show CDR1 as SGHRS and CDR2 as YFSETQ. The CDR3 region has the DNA TGCGCCAGCAGCTTGGAAGGGGCAGGGGGTGAAAAACTGTTTTTT. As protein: CASSLEGAGGEKLFF.

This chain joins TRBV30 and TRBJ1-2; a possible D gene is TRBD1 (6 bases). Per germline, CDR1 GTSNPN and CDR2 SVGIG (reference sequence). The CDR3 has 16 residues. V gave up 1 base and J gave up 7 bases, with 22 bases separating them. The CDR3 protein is CAWSAGGALGYGGYTF. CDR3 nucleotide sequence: TGTGCCTGGAGTGCGGGGGGGGCGCTCGGTTATGGTGGCTACACCTTC.

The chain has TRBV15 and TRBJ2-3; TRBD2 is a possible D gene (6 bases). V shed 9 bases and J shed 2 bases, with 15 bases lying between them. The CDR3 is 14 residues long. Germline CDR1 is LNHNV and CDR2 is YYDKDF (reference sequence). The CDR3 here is CATGARGNTDTQYF. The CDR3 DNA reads TGTGCCACAGGGGCGCGGGGCAACACAGATACGCAGTATTTT.

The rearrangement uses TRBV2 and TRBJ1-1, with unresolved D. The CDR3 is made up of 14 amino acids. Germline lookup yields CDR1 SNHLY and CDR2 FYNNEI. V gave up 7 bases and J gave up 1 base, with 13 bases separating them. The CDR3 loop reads CASTPGLANTEAFF. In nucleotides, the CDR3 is TGTGCCAGCACGCCAGGACTGGCGAACACTGAAGCTTTCTTT.

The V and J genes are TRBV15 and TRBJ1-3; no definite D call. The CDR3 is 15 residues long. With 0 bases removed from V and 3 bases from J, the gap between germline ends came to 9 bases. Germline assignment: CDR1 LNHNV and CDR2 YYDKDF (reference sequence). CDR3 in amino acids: CATSRDLAIGNTIYF. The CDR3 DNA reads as TGTGCCACCAGCAGAGATCTGGCAATTGGAAACACCATATATTTT.

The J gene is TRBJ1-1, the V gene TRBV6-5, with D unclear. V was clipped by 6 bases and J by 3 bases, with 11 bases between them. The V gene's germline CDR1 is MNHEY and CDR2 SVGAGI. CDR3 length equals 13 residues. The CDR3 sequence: CASRSQRDTEAFF. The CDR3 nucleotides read TGTGCCAGCAGATCACAGCGGGACACTGAAGCTTTCTTT.

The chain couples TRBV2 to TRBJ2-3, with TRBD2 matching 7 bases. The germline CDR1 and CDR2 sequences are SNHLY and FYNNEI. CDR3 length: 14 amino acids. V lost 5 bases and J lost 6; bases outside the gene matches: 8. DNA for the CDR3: TGTGCCAGCAGTTGGGACTACCGTCTGGATACGCAGTATTTT. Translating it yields CASSWDYRLDTQYF.

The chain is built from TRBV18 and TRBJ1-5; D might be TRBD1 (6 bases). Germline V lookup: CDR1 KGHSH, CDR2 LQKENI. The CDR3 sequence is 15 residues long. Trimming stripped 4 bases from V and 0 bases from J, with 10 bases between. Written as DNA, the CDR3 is TGTGCCAGCTCACGGACAGTGAATAGCAATCAGCCCCAGCATTTT. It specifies CASSRTVNSNQPQHF.

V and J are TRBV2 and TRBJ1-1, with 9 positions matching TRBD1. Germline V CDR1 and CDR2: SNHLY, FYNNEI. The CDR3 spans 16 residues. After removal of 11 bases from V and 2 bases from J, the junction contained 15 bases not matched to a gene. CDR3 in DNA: TGTGCCTTCGTTACTCCGGGACAGGGCCAAAACACTGAAGCTTTCTTT. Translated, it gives CAFVTPGQGQNTEAFF.

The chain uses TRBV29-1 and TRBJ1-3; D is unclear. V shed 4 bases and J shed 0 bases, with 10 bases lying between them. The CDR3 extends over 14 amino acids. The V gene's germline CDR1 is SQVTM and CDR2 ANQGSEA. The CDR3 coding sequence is TGCAGCGTTGTGCGAGGCGGCTCTGGAAACACCATATATTTT. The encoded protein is CSVVRGGSGNTIYF.

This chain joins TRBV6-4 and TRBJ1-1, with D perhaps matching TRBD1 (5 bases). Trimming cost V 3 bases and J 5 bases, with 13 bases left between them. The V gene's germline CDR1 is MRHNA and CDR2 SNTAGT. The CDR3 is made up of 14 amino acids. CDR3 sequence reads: CASSELAGWTEAFF. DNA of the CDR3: TGTGCCAGCAGTGAGTTGGCAGGGTGGACTGAAGCTTTCTTT.

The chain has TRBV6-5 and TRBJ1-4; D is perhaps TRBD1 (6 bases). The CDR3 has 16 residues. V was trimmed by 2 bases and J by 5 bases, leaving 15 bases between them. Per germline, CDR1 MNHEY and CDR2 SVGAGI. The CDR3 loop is CASSYAFMGTNEKLFF. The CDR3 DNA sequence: TGTGCCAGCAGTTACGCATTCATGGGGACAAATGAAAAACTGTTTTTT.

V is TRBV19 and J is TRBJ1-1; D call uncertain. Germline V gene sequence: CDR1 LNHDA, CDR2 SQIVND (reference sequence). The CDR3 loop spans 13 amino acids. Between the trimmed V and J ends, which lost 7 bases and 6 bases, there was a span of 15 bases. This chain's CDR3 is CASIGRIGPEAFF. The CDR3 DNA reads TGTGCCAGTATTGGGAGGATAGGCCCTGAAGCTTTCTTT.

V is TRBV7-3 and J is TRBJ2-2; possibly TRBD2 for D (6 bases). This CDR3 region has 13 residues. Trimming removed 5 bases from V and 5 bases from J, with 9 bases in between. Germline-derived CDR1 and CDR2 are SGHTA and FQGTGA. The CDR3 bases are TGTGCCAGCAGCCCTGGGGGGACCGGGGAGCTGTTTTTT. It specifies CASSPGGTGELFF.

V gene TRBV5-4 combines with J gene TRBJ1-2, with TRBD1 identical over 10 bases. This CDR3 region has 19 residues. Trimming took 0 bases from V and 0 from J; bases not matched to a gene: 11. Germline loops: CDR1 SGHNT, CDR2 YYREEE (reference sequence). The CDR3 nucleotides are TGTGCCAGCAGCTTGGACTTAGCGGGACAGGGGCCGACTAACTATGGCTACACCTTC. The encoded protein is CASSLDLAGQGPTNYGYTF.

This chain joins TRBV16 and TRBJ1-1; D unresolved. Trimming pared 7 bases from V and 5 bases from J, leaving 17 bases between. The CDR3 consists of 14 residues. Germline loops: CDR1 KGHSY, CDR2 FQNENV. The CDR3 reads CASTTHPGETEAFF. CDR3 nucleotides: TGTGCCAGCACCACTCATCCCGGGGAGACTGAAGCTTTCTTT.

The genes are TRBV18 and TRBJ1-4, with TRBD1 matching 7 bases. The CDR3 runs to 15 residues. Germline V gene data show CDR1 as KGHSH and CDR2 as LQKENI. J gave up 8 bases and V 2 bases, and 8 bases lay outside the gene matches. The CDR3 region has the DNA TGTGCCAGCTCACCATGGGCCAGGGGGGACGAAAAACTGTTTTTT. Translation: CASSPWARGDEKLFF.